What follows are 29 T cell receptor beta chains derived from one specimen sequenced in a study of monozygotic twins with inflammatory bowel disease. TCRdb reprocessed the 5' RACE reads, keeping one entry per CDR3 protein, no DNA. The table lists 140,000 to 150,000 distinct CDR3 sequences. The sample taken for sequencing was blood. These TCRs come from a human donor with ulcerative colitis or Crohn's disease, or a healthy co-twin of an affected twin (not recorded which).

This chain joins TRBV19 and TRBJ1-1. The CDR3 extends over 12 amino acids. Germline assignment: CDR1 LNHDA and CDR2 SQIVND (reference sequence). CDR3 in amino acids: CASTTGYTEAFF. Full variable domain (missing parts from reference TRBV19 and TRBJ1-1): DGGITQSPKYLFRKEGQNVTLSCEQNLNHDAMYWYRQDPGQGLRLIYYSQIVNDFQKGDIAEGYSVSREKKESFPLTVTSAQKNPTAFYLCASTTGYTEAFFGQGTRLTVV.

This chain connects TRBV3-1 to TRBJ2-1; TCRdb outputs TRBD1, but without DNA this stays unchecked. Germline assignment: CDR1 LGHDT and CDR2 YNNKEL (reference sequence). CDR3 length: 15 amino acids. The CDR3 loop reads CASSQGTGGHNEQFF.

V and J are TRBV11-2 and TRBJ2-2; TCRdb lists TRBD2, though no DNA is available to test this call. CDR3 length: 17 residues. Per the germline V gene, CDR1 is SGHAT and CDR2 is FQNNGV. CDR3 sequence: CASSPGLAGGMSGELFF.

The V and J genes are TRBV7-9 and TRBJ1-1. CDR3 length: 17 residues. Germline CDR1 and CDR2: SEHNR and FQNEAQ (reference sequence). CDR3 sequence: CASSRSRGSFRDTEAFF.

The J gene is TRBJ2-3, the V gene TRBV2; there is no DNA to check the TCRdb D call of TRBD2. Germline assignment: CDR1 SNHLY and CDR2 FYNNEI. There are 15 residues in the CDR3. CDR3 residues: CASSTLAGRTDTQYF.

CDR3 sequence reads: CATSRDSGTDTQYF. The chain combines TRBV24-1 with TRBJ2-3; TCRdb proposes TRBD2, but this gene call is untestable without DNA. CDR3 length equals 14 residues. Looked up from germline, CDR1 is KGHDR and CDR2 is SFDVKD.

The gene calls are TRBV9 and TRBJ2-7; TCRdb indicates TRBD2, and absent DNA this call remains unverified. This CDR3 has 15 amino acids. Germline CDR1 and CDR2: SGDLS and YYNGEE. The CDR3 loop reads CASSVGGGKIYEQYF. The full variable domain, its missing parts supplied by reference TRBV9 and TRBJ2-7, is DSGVTQTPKHLITATGQRVTLRCSPRSGDLSVYWYQQSLDQGLQFLIQYYNGEERAKGNILERFSAQQFPDLHSELNLSSLELGDSALYFCASSVGGGKIYEQYFGPGTRLTVT.

CDR3 sequence reads: CASRGREGDYEQYF. V gene TRBV21-1 combines with J gene TRBJ2-7; TCRdb's D gene call, TRBD2, goes unchecked for lack of DNA. TRBV21-1 is labeled a pseudogene. The CDR3 covers 14 residues.

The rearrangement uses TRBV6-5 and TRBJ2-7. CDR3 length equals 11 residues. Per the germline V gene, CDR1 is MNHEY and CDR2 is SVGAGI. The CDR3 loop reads CASSYLDEQYF.

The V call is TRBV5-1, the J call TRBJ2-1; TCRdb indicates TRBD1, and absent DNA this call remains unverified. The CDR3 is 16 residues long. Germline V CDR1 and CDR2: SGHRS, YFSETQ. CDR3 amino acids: CASSLTSGGTYNEQFF.

CDR3 sequence: CASSQDRQGSDNEQFF. This sequence joins TRBV4-1 and TRBJ2-1; TCRdb's D call of TRBD1 is untestable without DNA. The germline gives CDR1 MGHRA, CDR2 YSYEKL. The CDR3 extends over 16 amino acids.

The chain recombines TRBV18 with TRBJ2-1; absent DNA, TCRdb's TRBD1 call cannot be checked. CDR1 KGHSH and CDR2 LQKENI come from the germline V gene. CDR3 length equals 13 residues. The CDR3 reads CASSPDPGNEQFF.

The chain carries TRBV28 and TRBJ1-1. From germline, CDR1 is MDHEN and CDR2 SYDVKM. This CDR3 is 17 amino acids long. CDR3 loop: CASGHYRARRSNTEAFF.

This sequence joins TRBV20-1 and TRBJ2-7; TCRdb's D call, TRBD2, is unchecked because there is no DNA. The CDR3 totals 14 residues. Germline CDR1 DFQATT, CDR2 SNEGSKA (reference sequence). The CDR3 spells CSASLLAGIYEQYF.

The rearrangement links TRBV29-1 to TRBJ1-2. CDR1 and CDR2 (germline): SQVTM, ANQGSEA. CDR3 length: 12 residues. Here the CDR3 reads CSVEGVDYGYTF.

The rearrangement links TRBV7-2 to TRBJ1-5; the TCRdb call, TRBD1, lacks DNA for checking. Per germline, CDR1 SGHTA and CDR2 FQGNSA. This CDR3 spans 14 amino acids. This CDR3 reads CASSLFQGSQLQHF.

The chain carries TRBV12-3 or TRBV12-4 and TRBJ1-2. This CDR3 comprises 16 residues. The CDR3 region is CASSLAAVAGNYGYTF.

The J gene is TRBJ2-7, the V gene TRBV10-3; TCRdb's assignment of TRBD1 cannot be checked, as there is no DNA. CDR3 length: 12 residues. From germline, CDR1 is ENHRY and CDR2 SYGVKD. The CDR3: CAISSTGYEQYF.

The chain's CDR3 is CASSYPGLAGGLGYNEQFF. The rearrangement uses TRBV6-5 and TRBJ2-1; with no DNA, the TCRdb D assignment of TRBD2 cannot be verified. CDR1 MNHEY and CDR2 SVGAGI come from the germline V gene. The CDR3 contains 19 residues.

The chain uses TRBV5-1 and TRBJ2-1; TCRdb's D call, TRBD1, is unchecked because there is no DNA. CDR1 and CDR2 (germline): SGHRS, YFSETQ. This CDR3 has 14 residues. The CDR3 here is CASRPGVSYNEQFF.

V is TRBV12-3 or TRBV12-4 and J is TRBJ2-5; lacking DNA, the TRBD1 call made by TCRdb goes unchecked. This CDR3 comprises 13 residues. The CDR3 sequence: CASSFQGAETQYF.

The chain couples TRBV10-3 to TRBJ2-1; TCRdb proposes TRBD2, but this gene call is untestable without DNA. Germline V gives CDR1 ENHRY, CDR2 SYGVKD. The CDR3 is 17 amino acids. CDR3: CAISGQRERPPYNEQFF.

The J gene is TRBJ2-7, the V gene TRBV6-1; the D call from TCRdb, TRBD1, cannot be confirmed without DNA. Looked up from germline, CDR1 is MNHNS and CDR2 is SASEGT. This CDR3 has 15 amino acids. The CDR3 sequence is CASRIRGPSSYEQYF.

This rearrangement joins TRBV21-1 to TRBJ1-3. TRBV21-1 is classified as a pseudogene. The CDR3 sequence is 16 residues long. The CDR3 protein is CASSRGPIVPGNTIYF.

CDR3 residues: CASSSSGQAAFAGELFF. The chain has TRBV5-1 and TRBJ2-2; TCRdb's assignment of TRBD1 cannot be checked, as there is no DNA. The CDR3 runs 17 residues. Germline V gives CDR1 SGHRS, CDR2 YFSETQ.

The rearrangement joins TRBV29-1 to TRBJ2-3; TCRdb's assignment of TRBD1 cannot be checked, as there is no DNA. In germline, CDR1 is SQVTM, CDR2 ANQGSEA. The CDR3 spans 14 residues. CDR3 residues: CSLEDRGKADTQYF.

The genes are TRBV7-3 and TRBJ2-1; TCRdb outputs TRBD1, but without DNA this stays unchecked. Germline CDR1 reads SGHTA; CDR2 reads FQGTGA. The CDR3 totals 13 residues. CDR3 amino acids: CASSNNRGNEQFF.

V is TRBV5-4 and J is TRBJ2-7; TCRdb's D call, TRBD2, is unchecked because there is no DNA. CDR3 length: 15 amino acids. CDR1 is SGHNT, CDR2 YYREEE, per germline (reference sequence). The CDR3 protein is CASSFDLGDSGEQYF. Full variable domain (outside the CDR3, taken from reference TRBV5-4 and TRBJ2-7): ETGVTQSPTHLIKTRGQQVTLRCSSQSGHNTVSWYQQALGQGPQFIFQYYREEENGRGNFPPRFSGLQFPNYSSELNVNALELDDSALYLCASSFDLGDSGEQYFGPGTRLTVT.

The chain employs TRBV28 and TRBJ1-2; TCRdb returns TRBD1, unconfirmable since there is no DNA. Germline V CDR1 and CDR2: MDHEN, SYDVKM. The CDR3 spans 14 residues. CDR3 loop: CASSSPGGLRGYTF.